These 18 T cell receptor beta chains were sequenced from one sample in a study of brain T cells in children with intractable seizures (dated by TCRdb to the early 2020s). The protocol used for the library was the immunoSEQ multiplex PCR assay. In TCRdb, the immuneACCESS table is reduced to in-frame sequences with V and J assigned. These tables do not hold every clone; where another copy was compared, an unresolved V gene accounts for under half, and the others remain unexplained. In this sample the table shows around 340,000 clones, over 90% of which occur a single time. Under 7% of the sample goes to the ten largest clones. Taken with the paper, the label for time point translates to: blood from clinic visit 5 months post-surgery; TSC patient then seizure free. The sequences come from peripheral blood, collected roughly 5 months after surgery. These receptors all stem from a boy in the first two years of life with tuberous sclerosis and intractable seizures.

The chain employs TRBV23-1 and TRBJ1-6, with D unresolved. TRBV23-1 carries the ORF label, with uncertain function. The CDR3 consists of 17 residues. The germline V and J ends were trimmed by 6 bases and 0 bases, with 15 bases remaining between them. The CDR3 DNA reads as TGCGCCAGCAGCTCCGACATCTTTTACTCCTATAATTCACCCCTCCACTTT. Translated: CASSSDIFYSYNSPLHF.

The rearrangement links TRBV28 to TRBJ2-1, with TRBD2 matching 12 bases. V gave up 5 bases and J gave up 2 bases; unmatched junction bases: 4. Looked up from germline, CDR1 is MDHEN and CDR2 is SYDVKM. This CDR3 is built from 16 residues. CDR3 DNA sequence: TGTGCCAGCAGTCCTGGACTAGCGGGACCCTACAATGAGCAGTTCTTC. It translates to CASSPGLAGPYNEQFF. Complete variable domain (other parts from reference TRBV28 and TRBJ2-1): DVKVTQSSRYLVKRTGEKVFLECVQDMDHENMFWYRQDPGLGLRLIYFSYDVKMKEKGDIPEGYSVSREKKERFSLILESASTNQTSMYLCASSPGLAGPYNEQFFGPGTRLTVL.

The chain carries TRBV7-9 and TRBJ1-1; 8 bases fit TRBD1. There are 15 residues in the CDR3. Germline V gives CDR1 SEHNR, CDR2 FQNEAQ (reference sequence). J lost 5 bases, V lost 7 bases, and 12 bases had no gene match. CDR3 sequence reads: CASTSLQGGTTEAFF. The CDR3 nucleotides are TGTGCCAGCACCTCTCTACAGGGGGGGACGACTGAAGCTTTCTTT.

The chain combines TRBV2 with TRBJ2-5, with D perhaps TRBD1 or TRBD2 (5 bases each). The CDR3 covers 14 residues. Deletions cut 3 bases from V and 5 bases from J, with 13 bases between. Germline CDR1 SNHLY, CDR2 FYNNEI. The CDR3 bases are TGTGCCAGCAGTGAGGACGGGGCCGGGGAGACCCAGTACTTC. Translated: CASSEDGAGETQYF.

This clone showed up just once. This chain connects TRBV6-6 to TRBJ2-3; D gene unclear. CDR3 length: 11 residues. The V gene's germline CDR1 is MNHNY and CDR2 SVGAGI (reference sequence). Trimming took off 4 bases at V and 3 bases at J, with 2 bases between the two ends. CDR3 sequence reads: CASSLTDTQYF. As DNA, the CDR3 is TGTGCCAGCAGTTTAACAGATACGCAGTATTTT.

A remark on this clone: Within the sample, other DNA sequences also encode this same CDR3. V and J are TRBV7-3 and TRBJ2-3; D gene ambiguous. V lost 1 base, J lost 1 base, and 9 bases lay in between. The CDR3 totals 15 residues. Germline CDR1 reads SGHTA; CDR2 reads FQGTGA. CDR3 DNA sequence: TGTGCCAGCAGCTTAAACGGCGGCGGCACAGATACGCAGTATTTT. Translation gives CASSLNGGGTDTQYF.

The chain recombines TRBV19 with TRBJ2-7; D may match TRBD1 or TRBD2 (7 bases each). V lost 5 bases and J lost 4, with 18 bases in between. The CDR3 covers 15 residues. Germline CDR1 reads LNHDA; CDR2 reads SQIVND (reference sequence). The CDR3 DNA reads TGTGCCAGTAGTGCAGACAGGGAGGGGATATACGAGCAGTACTTC. The encoded protein is CASSADREGIYEQYF.

This chain uses TRBV27 with TRBJ1-1; no clear D. The V end was cut by 6 bases, the J end by 1 base, with 9 bases between. CDR3 length: 13 residues. Germline loops: CDR1 MNHEY, CDR2 SMNVEV (reference sequence). CDR3 nucleotide sequence: TGTGCCAGCAGGGCAGCCAGGAACACTGAAGCTTTCTTT. This gives the protein CASRAARNTEAFF.

The J gene is TRBJ2-2, the V gene TRBV19; D unresolved. This CDR3 is 15 amino acids long. Germline lookup yields CDR1 LNHDA and CDR2 SQIVND (reference sequence). Trimming left V 7 bases short and J 0 bases short, with 12 bases between. CDR3 DNA: TGTGCCAGTAAGTCGTCCGGGCCGAACACCGGGGAGCTGTTTTTT. Encoded protein: CASKSSGPNTGELFF. The whole variable domain, filled in from reference TRBV19 and TRBJ2-2, reads DGGITQSPKYLFRKEGQNVTLSCEQNLNHDAMYWYRQDPGQGLRLIYYSQIVNDFQKGDIAEGYSVSREKKESFPLTVTSAQKNPTAFYLCASKSSGPNTGELFFGEGSRLTVL.

This rearrangement joins TRBV30 to TRBJ1-5, with D perhaps matching TRBD1 (6 bases). The CDR3 extends over 14 amino acids. V lost 0 bases and J 5 bases, leaving 11 bases between the germline ends. From germline, CDR1 is GTSNPN and CDR2 SVGIG (reference sequence). CDR3 DNA sequence: TGTGCCTGGAGTGTAGGGGGAAGGGATCAGCCCCAGCATTTT. Residues: CAWSVGGRDQPQHF.

The chain recombines TRBV4-1 with TRBJ1-2, with 9 bases matching TRBD1. The CDR3 runs to 14 residues. Germline CDR1 is MGHRA and CDR2 is YSYEKL. V lost 1 base to trimming and J lost 8 bases; unmatched junction nucleotides: 5. The CDR3 DNA reads as TGCGCCAGCAGCCAAGGGGACAGGGTGGGAGGCTACACCTTC. Protein product: CASSQGDRVGGYTF.

This chain uses TRBV6-5 with TRBJ1-1; no clear D gene. The CDR3 extends over 16 amino acids. The germline V gene encodes CDR1 MNHEY and CDR2 SVGAGI. V lost 0 bases and J 0 bases, leaving 11 bases between the germline ends. This CDR3 is CASSYSYSEVNTEAFF. The CDR3 region has the DNA TGTGCCAGCAGTTACTCGTACTCTGAGGTGAACACTGAAGCTTTCTTT.

The V gene is TRBV4-2, the J gene TRBJ1-6, with 7 bases lining up with TRBD1. Germline CDR1 reads LGHNA; CDR2 reads YNFKEQ. This CDR3 region has 14 residues. Trimming removed 3 bases from V and 10 bases from J; junction bases left unmatched: 6. The CDR3 coding sequence is TGTGCCAGCAGCCAGGGAGGGGGCGCGTCACCCCTCCACTTT. It codes for CASSQGGGASPLHF.

J is TRBJ2-6 and V is TRBV4-1, with 7 bases matching TRBD1. Germline V gene sequence: CDR1 MGHRA, CDR2 YSYEKL. The CDR3 covers 20 residues. After removal of 5 bases from V and 4 bases from J, the junction contained 20 bases not matched to a gene. The CDR3 DNA follows: TGCGCCAGCAGCTTTAACCCCCGGACAGGCCAAACGGGGGGGGCCAACGTCCTGACTTTC. This codes for CASSFNPRTGQTGGANVLTF.

The CDR3 here is CASSFLGSYVGKLFF. CDR3 nucleotide sequence: TGCGCCAGCAGCTTTTTGGGCTCGTACGTGGGAAAACTGTTTTTT. The chain couples TRBV5-1 to TRBJ1-4; D remains unclear. Germline loops: CDR1 SGHRS, CDR2 YFSETQ. Between the trimmed V and J ends, which lost 2 bases and 10 bases, there was a span of 18 bases. The length of the CDR3 is 15 residues.

This chain links TRBV9 with TRBJ1-2; no definite D call. Germline V gives CDR1 SGDLS, CDR2 YYNGEE. CDR3 length equals 14 residues. Trimming left V 4 bases short and J 4 bases short, with 14 bases between. The CDR3 sequence: CASSPRWGSYGYTF. CDR3 nucleotides: TGTGCCAGCAGCCCGAGGTGGGGATCCTATGGCTACACCTTC. Combining the CDR3 with reference TRBV9 and TRBJ1-2 gives the whole variable domain DSGVTQTPKHLITATGQRVTLRCSPRSGDLSVYWYQQSLDQGLQFLIQYYNGEERAKGNILERFSAQQFPDLHSELNLSSLELGDSALYFCASSPRWGSYGYTFGSGTRLTVV.

The chain links TRBV9 to TRBJ1-1; tentative D call: TRBD1 (5 bases). This CDR3 is built from 13 residues. CDR1 is SGDLS, CDR2 YYNGEE, per germline. V was shortened by 10 bases and J by 3 bases, with 16 bases between the two germline ends. CDR3 protein: CAHPRGTDTEAFF. The CDR3 nucleotides read TGTGCCCACCCTCGGGGGACCGACACTGAAGCTTTCTTT. The variable domain in full, completed from reference TRBV9 and TRBJ1-1, reads DSGVTQTPKHLITATGQRVTLRCSPRSGDLSVYWYQQSLDQGLQFLIQYYNGEERAKGNILERFSAQQFPDLHSELNLSSLELGDSALYFCAHPRGTDTEAFFGQGTRLTVV.

The rearrangement joins TRBV11-3 to TRBJ2-3; 10 bases align to TRBD2. CDR1 and CDR2 from the germline V gene are SGHNT and YENEEA. J lost 4 bases, V lost 5 bases, and 9 bases had no gene match. The CDR3 consists of 16 residues. The CDR3 DNA is TGTGCCAGCAGCCCCCTTAGAAGCGGGAGGGCAGATACGCAGTATTTT. Its translation: CASSPLRSGRADTQYF.